This entry lists 3 T cell receptor beta chains sequenced from one sample in a study of blood T cell repertoires in COVID-19. The assay was immunoSEQ multiplex PCR, and TCRdb's table has in-frame clones only and misses some. In the table there are 100,000 to 150,000 clones, over 75% of which are singletons. Sample: peripheral blood. Every receptor here comes from a woman aged 80 or over with acute or convalescent COVID-19.

This clone was recorded a few times. DNA for the CDR3: TGCGCCAGCAGCTTAGAGGTGAACACTGAAGCTTTCTTT. It encodes CASSLEVNTEAFF. The chain is built from TRBV5-1 and TRBJ1-1; D uncertain. CDR3 length: 13 residues. Trimming stripped 2 bases from V and 0 bases from J, with 5 bases between. CDR1 is SGHRS and CDR2 is YFSETQ in the germline V gene. Full variable domain (remainder filled in from reference TRBV5-1 and TRBJ1-1): KAGVTQTPRYLIKTRGQQVTLSCSPISGHRSVSWYQQTPGQGLQFLFEYFSETQRNKGNFPGRFSGRQFSNSRSEMNVSTLELGDSALYLCASSLEVNTEAFFGQGTRLTVV.

V is TRBV7-2 and J is TRBJ2-1; 8 nucleotides agree with TRBD2. The V gene end was trimmed by 0 bases and the J gene end by 3 bases; junction bases not matched to a gene: 7. The CDR3 totals 17 residues. Per germline, CDR1 SGHTA and CDR2 FQGNSA. DNA for the CDR3: TGTGCCAGCAGCTTAGCGGTCGGGGGGGGCTTCTACAATGAGCAGTTCTTC. The encoded protein is CASSLAVGGGFYNEQFF.

The V call is TRBV19, the J call TRBJ1-5; 9 nucleotides line up with TRBD1. The ends lost 6 bases at V and 6 bases at J; junction bases unmatched: 12. Germline V gene sequence: CDR1 LNHDA, CDR2 SQIVND (reference sequence). CDR3 length: 16 residues. Written as DNA, the CDR3 is TGTGCCAGTAGATGGGGTTGGGACAGGGAAGGTCAGCCCCAGCATTTT. Translated: CASRWGWDREGQPQHF.